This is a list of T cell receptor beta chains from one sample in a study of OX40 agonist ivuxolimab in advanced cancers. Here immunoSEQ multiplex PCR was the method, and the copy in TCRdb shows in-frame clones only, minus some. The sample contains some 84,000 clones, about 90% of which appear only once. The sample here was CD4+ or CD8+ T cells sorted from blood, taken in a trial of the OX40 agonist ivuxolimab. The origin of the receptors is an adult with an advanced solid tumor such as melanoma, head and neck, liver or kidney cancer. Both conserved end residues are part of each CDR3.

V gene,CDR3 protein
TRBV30,CAWTSTDTQYF
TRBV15,CATSRDLGGVYEQYF
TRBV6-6,CASSFSGGSTDTQYF
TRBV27,CASSPLRDVLENSNQPQHF
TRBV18,CASSPPGESYNEQFF
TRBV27,CASSLGVLPSEQYF
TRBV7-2,CASSLGGGAFNEQFF
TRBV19,CASSAGQGSYEQYF
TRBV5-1,CASSWTASSTDTQYF
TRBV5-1,CASSWGQIKNQETQYF
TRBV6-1,CASKKVASNQPQHF
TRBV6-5,CASSSFLAGGYNEQFF
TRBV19,CASSIRDRGLGEKLFF
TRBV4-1,CASSQPGQGTYEQYF
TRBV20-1,CSAPGGGYTF
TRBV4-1,CASSQGRGEGNEQFF
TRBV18,CAGCRGEQYF
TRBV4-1,CASRTEQGNTEAFF
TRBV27,CASTPMDRGVDTQYF
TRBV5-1,CASSFLGSNQPQHF
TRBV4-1,CASSLTESNQPQHF
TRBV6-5,CASRLDNLNEQFF
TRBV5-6,CASSFSAPLREAFF
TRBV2,CASSEGRVDEKLFF
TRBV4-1,CASSQGSGTGEQFF
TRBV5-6,CASSRGRLYGYTF
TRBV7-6,CASSPRTGADPIEQYF
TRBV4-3,CASSQEIGRGLGNYGYTF
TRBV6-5,CASSYFGGTEAFF
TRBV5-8,CASSPWTGAEQYF
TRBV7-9,CASSLKSNEQFF
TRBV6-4,CASSDGQGHTGELFF
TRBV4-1,CASSQSDSSSYEQYF
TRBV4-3,CASSQTGNTEAFF
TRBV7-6,CASSSGNEQFF
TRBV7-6,CASSSAVGQGISEQYF
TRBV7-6,CASSLDPGYQPQHF
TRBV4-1,CASSQDGPTEAFF
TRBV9,CASSVGTLTEAFF
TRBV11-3,CASSLSYRDRQSRANVLTF
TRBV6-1,CASSLGYEQYF
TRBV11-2,CASSRGQYEQYF
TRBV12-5,CASGPGTGEQFF
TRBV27,CASSPPGVYTEAFF
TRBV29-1,CSVEDRGETDTQYF
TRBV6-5,CASSYSGPYEQYF
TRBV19,CASSSALTGELFF
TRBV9,CASSSPGWNTEAFF
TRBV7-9,CASSSPNRGPTDTQYF
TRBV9,CASRSGRDYGYTF
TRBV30,CAWSLLAIDTQYF
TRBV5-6,CASSFRGYNEQFF
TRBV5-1,CASSLGGDTYEQYF
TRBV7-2,CASSLVRGDYEQYF
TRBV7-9,CASSPAPGFSYNEQFF